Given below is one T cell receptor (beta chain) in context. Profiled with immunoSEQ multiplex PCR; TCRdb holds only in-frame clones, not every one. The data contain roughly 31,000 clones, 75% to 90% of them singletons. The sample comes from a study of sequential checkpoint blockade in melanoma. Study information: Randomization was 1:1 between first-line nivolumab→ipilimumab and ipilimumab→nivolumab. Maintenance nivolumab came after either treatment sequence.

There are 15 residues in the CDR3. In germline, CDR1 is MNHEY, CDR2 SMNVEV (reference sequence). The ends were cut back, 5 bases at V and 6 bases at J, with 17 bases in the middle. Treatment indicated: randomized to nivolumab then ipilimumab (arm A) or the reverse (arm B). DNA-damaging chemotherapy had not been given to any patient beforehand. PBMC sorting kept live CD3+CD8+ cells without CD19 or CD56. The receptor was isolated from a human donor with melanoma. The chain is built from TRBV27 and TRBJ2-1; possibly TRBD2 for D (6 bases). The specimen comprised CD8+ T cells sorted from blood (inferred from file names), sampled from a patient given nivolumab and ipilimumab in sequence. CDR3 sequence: CASSTTGRGLNEQFF. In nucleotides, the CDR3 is TGTGCCAGCAGTACCACAGGTCGGGGACTCAATGAGCAGTTCTTC.